Sequencing of this T cell receptor beta chain was carried out in a study of blood T cell repertoires in COVID-19. Study information: Whether acute or convalescent, the COVID-19 samples came from the United States, Italy and Spain. Sources were T cells, B-cell-depleted T cells, or PBMCs; the material itself was cDNA or gDNA.

TCRdb's copy holds only in-frame clones and misses some; the assay was immunoSEQ multiplex PCR. Among a few hundred thousand clones listed, about 86% were seen once. The V and J ends lost 3 bases and 8 bases, in that order; junction bases with no gene match: 23. The CDR3 extends over 19 amino acids. Germline CDR1 MNHNS, CDR2 SASEGT. The sequenced sample was PBMCs or T cells enriched from blood (not recorded which). The chain employs TRBV6-1 and TRBJ2-5; 8 bases map to TRBD2. The sequence came from a man aged 30 to 45 with acute COVID-19. The DNA of the CDR3 is TGTGCCAGCAGTGATTCTTCCAGGGGTAGCGGGGCGGTTCGTGATACCCAGTACTTC. Amino acid sequence: CASSDSSRGSGAVRDTQYF.